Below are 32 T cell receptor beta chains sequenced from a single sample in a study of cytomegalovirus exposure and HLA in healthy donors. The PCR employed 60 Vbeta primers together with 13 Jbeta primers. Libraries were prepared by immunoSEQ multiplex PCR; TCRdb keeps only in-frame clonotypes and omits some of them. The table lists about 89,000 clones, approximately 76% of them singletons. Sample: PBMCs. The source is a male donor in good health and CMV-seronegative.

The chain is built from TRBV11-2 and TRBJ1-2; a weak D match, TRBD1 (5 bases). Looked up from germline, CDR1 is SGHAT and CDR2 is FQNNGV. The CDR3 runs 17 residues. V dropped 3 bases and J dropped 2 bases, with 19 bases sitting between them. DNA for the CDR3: TGTGCCAGCAGCTTCCAGTCTGGGGGGGAGTCAAACTATGGCTACACCTTC. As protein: CASSFQSGGESNYGYTF.

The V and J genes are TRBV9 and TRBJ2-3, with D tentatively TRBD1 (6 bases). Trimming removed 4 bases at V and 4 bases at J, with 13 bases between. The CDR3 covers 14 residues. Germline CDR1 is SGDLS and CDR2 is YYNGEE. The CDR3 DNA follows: TGTGCCAGCAGCTTAACAGGGATGCCAGATACGCAGTATTTT. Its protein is CASSLTGMPDTQYF.

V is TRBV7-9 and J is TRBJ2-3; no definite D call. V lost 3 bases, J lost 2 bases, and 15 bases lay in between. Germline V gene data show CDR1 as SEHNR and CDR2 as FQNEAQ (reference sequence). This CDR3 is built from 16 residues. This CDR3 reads CASSFDHSPPTDTQYF. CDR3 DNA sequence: TGTGCCAGCAGCTTTGATCACTCACCCCCCACAGATACGCAGTATTTT.

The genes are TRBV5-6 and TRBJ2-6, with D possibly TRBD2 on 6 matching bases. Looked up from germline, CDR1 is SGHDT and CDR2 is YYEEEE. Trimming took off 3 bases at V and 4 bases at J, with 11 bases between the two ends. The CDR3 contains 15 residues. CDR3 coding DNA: TGTGCCAGCAGCTCAGGCGGGGTAGGGGCCAACGTCCTGACTTTC. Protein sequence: CASSSGGVGANVLTF.

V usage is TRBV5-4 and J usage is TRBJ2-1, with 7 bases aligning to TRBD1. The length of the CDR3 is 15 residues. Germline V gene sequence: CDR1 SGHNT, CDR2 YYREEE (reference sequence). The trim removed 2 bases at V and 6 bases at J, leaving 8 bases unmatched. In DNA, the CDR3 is TGTGCCAGCAGCTTCAACAGGGGACGGGTCAATGAGCAGTTCTTC. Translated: CASSFNRGRVNEQFF.

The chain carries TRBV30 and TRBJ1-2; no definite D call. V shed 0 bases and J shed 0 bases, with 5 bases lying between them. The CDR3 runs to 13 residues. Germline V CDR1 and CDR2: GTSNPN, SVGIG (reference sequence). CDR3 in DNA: TGTGCCTGGAGTGTGGAGTCTAACTATGGCTACACCTTC. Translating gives CAWSVESNYGYTF. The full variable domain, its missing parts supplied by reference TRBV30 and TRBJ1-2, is SQTIHQWPATLVQPVGSPLSLECTVEGTSNPNLYWYRQAAGRGLQLLFYSVGIGQISSEVPQNLSASRPQDRQFILSSKKLLLSDSGFYLCAWSVESNYGYTFGSGTRLTVV.

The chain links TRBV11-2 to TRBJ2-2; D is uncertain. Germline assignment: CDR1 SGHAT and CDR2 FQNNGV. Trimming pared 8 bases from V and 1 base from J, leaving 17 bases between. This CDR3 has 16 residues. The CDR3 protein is CASPPFSAGNTGELFF. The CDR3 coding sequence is TGTGCCAGCCCACCCTTTTCGGCAGGGAACACCGGGGAGCTGTTTTTT. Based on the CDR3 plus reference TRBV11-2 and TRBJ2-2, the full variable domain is EAGVAQSPRYKIIEKRQSVAFWCNPISGHATLYWYQQILGQGPKLLIQFQNNGVVDDSQLPKDRFSAERLKGVDSTLKIQPAKLEDSAVYLCASPPFSAGNTGELFFGEGSRLTVL.

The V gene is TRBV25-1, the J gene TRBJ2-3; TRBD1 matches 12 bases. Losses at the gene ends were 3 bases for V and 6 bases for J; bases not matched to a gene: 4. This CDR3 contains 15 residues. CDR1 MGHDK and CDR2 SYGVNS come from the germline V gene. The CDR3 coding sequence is TGTGCCAGCAGTGAGGGACAGGGGGCATCGGATACGCAGTATTTT. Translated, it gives CASSEGQGASDTQYF.

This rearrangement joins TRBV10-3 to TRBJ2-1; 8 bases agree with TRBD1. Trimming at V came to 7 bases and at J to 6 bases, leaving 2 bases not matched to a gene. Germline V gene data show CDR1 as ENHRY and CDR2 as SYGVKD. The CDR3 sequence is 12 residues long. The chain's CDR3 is CAIITGGNEQFF. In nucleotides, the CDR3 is TGTGCCATCATAACAGGGGGCAATGAGCAGTTCTTC.

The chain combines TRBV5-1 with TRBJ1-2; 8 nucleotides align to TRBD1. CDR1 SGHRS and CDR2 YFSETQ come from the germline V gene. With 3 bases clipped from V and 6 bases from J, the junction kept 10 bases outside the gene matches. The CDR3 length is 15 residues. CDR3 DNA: TGCGCCAGCAGCTCCGGACAGGGAGGGTTCGATGGCTACACCTTC. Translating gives CASSSGQGGFDGYTF.

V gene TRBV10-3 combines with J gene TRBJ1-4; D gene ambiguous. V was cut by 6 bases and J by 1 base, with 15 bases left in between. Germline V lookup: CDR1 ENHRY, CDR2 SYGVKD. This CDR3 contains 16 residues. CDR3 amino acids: CAISPVGEGTNEKLFF. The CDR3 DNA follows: TGTGCCATCAGCCCCGTGGGAGAGGGAACTAATGAAAAACTGTTTTTT.

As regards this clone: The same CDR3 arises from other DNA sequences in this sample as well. The CDR3 nucleotides read TGTGCCAGCAGCTATATGGGGACAGACAAGACGCCCCAGCATTTT. Protein: CASSYMGTDKTPQHF. The V gene is TRBV6-6, the J gene TRBJ1-5; TRBD1 matches 7 bases. J gave up 9 bases and V 6 bases, and 14 bases lay outside the gene matches. Germline lookup yields CDR1 MNHNY and CDR2 SVGAGI (reference sequence). The CDR3 has 15 amino acids.

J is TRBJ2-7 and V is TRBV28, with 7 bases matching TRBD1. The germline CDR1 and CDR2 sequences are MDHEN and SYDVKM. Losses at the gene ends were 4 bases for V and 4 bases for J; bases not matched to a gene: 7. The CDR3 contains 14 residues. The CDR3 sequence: CASSSRGRRYEQYF. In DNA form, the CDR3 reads TGTGCCAGCAGTTCAAGGGGGCGTCGGTACGAGCAGTACTTC. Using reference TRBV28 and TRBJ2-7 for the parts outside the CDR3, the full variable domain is DVKVTQSSRYLVKRTGEKVFLECVQDMDHENMFWYRQDPGLGLRLIYFSYDVKMKEKGDIPEGYSVSREKKERFSLILESASTNQTSMYLCASSSRGRRYEQYFGPGTRLTVT.

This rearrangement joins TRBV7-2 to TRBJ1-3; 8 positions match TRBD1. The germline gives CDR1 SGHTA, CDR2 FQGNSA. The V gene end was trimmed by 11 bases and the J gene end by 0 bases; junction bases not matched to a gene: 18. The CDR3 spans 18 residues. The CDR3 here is CAPIGPGGEPNSGNTIYF. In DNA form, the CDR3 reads TGTGCCCCGATCGGGCCAGGGGGCGAACCAAACTCTGGAAACACCATATATTTT.

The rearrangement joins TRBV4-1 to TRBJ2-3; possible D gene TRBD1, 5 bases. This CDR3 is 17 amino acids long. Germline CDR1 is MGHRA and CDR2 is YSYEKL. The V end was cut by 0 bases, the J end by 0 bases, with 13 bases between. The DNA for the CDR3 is TGCGCCAGCAGCCAAGATTTTATGGGGCCTAGCACAGATACGCAGTATTTT. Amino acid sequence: CASSQDFMGPSTDTQYF.

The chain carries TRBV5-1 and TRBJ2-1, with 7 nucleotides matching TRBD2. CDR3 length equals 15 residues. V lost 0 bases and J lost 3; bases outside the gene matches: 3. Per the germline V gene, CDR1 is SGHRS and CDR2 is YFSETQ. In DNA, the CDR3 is TGCGCCAGCAGCTTGGACCTAGCGGTCTACAATGAGCAGTTCTTC. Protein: CASSLDLAVYNEQFF.

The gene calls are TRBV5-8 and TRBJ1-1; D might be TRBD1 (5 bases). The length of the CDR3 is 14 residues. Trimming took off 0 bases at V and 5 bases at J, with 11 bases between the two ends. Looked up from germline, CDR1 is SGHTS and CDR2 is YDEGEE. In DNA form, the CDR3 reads TGTGCCAGCAGCTTGGATCAGGGTTTAACTGAAGCTTTCTTT. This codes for CASSLDQGLTEAFF.

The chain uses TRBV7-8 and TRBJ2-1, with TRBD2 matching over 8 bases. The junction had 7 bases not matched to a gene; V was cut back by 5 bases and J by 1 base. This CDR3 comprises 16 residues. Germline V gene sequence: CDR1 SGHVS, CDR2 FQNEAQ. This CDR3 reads CASSELADSSYNEQFF. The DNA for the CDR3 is TGTGCCAGCAGCGAACTAGCGGACTCATCCTACAATGAGCAGTTCTTC.

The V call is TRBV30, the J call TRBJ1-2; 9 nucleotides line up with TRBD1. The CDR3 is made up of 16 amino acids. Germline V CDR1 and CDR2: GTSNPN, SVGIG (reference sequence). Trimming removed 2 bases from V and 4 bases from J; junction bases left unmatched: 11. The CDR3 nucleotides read TGTGCCTGGAGTATCACCCCGGGACAGGGAATCTATGGCTACACCTTC. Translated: CAWSITPGQGIYGYTF.

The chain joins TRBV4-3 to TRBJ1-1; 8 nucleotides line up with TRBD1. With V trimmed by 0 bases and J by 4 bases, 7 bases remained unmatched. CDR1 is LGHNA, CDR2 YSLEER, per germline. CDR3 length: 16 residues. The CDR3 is CASSQELRTGSTEAFF. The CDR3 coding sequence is TGCGCCAGCAGCCAAGAACTGAGGACAGGGAGCACTGAAGCTTTCTTT.

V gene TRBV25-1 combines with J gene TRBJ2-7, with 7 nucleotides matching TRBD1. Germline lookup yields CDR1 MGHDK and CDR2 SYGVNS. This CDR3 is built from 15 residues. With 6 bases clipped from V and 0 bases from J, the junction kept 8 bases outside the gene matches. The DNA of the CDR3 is TGTGCCAGCAGATTTTCGAGACAGGGCTCCTACGAGCAGTACTTC. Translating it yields CASRFSRQGSYEQYF.

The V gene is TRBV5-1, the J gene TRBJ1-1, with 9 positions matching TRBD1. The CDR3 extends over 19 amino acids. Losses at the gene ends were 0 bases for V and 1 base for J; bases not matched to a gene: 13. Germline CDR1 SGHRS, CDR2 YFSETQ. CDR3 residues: CASSLAYMDRGVGNTEAFF. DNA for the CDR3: TGCGCCAGCAGCTTGGCATATATGGACAGGGGAGTTGGGAACACTGAAGCTTTCTTT. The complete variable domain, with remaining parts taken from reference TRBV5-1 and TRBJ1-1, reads KAGVTQTPRYLIKTRGQQVTLSCSPISGHRSVSWYQQTPGQGLQFLFEYFSETQRNKGNFPGRFSGRQFSNSRSEMNVSTLELGDSALYLCASSLAYMDRGVGNTEAFFGQGTRLTVV.

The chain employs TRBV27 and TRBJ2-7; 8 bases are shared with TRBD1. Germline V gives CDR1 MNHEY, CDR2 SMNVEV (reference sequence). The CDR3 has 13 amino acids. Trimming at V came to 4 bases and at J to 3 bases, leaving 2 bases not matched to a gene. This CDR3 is CASSSGTGYEQYF. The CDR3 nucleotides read TGTGCCAGCAGTTCAGGGACAGGCTACGAGCAGTACTTC.

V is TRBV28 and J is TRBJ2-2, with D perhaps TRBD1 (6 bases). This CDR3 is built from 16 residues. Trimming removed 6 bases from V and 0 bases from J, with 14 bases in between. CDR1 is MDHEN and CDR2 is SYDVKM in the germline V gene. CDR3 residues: CASRTSGTPNTGELFF. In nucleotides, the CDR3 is TGTGCCAGCAGAACGTCCGGGACACCGAACACCGGGGAGCTGTTTTTT.

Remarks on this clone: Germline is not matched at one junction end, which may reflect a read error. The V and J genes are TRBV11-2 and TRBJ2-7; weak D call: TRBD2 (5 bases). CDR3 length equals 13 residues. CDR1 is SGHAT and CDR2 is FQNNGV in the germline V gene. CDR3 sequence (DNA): TGTGCCAGCAGCCTAGACGGAGGAAGCGAGCAGTACTTC. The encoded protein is CASSLDGGSEQYF.

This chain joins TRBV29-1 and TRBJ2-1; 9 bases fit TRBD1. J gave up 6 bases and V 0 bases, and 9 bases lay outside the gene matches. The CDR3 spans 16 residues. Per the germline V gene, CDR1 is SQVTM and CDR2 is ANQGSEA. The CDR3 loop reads CSVEDLSDRGGNEQFF. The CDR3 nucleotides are TGCAGCGTTGAAGATCTATCGGACAGGGGAGGCAATGAGCAGTTCTTC.

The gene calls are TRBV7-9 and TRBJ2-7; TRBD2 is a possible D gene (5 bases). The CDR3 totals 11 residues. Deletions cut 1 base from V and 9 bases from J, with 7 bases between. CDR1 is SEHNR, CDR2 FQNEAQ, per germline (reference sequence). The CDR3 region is CASSLEAGQYF. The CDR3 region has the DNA TGTGCCAGCAGCTTAGAGGCGGGGCAGTACTTC.

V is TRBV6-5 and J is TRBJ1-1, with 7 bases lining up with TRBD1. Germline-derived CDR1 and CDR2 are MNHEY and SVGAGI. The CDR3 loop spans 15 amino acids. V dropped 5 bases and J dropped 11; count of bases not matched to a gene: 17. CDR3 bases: TGTGCCAGCAGTCGCTCCAGAACAGGGGCCTATGTGGCTTTCTTT. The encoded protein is CASSRSRTGAYVAFF.

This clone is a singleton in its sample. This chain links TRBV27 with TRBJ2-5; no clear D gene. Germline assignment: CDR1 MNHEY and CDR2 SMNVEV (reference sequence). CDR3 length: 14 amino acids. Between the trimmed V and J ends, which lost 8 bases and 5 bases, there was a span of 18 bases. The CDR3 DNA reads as TGTGCCAGCGGCACGCCGGGTTTTCCGGAGACCCAGTACTTC. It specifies CASGTPGFPETQYF.

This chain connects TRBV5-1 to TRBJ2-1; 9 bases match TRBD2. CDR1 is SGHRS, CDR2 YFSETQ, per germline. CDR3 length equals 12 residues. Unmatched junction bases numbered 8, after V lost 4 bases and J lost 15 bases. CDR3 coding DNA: TGCGCCAGCAGCCCTACGGGCGGGGGGGGGTTCTTC. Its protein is CASSPTGGGGFF.

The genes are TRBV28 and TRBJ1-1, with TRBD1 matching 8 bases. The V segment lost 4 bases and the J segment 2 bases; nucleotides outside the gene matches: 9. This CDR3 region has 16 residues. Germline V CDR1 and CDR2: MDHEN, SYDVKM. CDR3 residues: CASSSRHRGINTEAFF. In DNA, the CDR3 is TGTGCCAGCAGTTCTAGACACAGGGGGATTAACACTGAAGCTTTCTTT.

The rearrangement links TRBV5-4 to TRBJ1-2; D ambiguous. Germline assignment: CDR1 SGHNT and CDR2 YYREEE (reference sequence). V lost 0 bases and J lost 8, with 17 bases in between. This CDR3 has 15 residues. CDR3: CASSLDMDAWEGYTF. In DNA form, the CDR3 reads TGTGCCAGCAGCTTGGATATGGACGCCTGGGAGGGCTACACCTTC.